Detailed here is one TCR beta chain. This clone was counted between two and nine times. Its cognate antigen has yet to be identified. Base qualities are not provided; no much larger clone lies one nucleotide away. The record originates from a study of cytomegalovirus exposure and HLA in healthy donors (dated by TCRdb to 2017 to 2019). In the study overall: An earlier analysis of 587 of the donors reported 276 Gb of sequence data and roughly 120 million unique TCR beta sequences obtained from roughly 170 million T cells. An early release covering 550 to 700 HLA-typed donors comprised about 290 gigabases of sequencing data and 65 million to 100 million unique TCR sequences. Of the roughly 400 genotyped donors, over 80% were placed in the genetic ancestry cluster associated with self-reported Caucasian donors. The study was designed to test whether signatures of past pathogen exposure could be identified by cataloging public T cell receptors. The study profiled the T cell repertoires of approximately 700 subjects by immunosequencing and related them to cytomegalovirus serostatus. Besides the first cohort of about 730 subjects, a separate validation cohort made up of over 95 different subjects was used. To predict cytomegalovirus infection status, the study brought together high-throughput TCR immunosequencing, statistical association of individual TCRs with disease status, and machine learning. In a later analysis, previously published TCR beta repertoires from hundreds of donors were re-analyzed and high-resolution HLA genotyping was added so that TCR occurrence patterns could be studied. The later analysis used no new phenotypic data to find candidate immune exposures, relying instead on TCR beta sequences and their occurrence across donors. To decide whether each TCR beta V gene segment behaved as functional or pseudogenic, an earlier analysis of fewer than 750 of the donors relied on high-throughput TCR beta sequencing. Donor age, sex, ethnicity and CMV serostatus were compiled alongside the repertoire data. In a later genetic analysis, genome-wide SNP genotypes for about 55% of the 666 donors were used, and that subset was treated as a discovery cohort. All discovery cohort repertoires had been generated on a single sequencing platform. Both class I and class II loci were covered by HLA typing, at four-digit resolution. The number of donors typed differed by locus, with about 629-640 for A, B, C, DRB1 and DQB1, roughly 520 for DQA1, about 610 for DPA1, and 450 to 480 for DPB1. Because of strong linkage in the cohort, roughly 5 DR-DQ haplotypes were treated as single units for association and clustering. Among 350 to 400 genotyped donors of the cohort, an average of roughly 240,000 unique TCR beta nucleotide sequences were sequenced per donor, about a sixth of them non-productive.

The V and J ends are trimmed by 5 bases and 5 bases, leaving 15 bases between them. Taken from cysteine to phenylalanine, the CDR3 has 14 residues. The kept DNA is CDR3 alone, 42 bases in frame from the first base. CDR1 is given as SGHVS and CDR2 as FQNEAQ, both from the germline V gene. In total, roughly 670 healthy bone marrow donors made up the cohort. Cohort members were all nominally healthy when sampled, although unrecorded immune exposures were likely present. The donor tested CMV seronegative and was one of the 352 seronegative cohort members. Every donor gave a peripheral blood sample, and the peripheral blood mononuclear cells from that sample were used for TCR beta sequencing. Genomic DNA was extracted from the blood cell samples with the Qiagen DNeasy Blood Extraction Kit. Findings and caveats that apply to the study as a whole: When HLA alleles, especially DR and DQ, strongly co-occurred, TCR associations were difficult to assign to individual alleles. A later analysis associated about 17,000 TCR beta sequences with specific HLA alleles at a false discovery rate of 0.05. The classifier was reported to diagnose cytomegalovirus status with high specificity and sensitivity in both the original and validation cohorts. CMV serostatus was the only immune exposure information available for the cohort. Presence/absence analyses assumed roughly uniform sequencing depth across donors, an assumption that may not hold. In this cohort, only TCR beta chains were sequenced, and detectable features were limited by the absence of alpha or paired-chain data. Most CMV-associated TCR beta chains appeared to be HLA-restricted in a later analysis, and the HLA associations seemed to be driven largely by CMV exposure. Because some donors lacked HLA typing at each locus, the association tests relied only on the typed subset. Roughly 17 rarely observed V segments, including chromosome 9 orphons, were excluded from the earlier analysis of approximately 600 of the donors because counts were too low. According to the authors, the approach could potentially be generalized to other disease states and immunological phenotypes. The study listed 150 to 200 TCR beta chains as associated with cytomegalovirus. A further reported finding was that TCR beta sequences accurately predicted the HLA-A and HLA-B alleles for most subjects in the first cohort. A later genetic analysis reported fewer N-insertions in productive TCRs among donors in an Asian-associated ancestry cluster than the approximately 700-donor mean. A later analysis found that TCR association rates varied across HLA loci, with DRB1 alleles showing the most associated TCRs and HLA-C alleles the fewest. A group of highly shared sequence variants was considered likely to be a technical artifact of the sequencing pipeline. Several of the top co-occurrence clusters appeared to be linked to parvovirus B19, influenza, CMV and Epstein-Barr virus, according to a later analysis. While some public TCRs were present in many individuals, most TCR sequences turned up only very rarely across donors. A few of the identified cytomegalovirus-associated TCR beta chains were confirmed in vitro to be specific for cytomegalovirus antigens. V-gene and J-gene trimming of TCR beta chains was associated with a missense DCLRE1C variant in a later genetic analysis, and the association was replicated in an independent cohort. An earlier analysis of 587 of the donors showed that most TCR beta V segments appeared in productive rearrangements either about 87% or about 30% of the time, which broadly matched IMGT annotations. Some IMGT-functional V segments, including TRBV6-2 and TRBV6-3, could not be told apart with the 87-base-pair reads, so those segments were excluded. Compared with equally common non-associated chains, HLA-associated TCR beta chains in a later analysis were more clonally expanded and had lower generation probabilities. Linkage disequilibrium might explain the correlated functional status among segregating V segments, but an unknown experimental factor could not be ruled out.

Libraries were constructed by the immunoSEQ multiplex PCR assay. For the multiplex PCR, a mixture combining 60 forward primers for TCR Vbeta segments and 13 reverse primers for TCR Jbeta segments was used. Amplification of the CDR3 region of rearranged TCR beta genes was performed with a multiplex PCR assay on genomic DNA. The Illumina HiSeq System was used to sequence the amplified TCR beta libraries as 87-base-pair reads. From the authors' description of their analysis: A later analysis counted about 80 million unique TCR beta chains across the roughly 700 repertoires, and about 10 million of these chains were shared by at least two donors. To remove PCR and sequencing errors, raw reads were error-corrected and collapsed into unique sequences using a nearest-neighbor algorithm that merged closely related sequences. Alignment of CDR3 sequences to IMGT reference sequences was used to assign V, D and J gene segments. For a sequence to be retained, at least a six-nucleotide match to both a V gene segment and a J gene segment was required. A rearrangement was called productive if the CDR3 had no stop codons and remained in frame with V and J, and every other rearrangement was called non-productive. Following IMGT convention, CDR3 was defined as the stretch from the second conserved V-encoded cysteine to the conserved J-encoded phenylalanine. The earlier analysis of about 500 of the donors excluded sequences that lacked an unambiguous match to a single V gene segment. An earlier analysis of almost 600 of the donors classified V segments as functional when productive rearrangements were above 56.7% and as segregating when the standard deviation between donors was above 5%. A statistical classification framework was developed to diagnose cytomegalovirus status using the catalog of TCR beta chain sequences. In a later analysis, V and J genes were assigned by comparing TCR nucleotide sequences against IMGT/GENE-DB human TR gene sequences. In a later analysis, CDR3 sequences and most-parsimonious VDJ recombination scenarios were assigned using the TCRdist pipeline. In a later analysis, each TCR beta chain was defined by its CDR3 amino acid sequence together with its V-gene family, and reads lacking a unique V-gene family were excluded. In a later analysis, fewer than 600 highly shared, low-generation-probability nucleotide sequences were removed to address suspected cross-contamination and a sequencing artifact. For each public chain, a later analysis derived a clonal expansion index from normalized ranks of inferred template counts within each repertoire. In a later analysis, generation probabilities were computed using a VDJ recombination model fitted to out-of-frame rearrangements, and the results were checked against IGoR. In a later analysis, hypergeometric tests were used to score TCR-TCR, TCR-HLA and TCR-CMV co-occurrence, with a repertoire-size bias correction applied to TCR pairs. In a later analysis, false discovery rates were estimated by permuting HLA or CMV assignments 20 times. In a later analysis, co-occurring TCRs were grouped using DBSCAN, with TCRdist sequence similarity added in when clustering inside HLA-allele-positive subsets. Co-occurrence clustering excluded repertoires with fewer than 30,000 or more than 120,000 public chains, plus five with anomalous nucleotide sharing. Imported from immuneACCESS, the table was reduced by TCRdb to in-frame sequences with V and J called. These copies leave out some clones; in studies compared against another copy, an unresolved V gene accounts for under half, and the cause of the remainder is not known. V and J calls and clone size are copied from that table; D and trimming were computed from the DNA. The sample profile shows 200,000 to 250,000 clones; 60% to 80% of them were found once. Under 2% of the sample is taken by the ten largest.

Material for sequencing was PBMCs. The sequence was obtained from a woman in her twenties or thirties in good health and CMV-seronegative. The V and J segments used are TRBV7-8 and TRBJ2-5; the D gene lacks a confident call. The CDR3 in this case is CASSPSSRMETQYF. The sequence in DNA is TGTGCCAGCAGCCCGAGTTCTAGGATGGAGACCCAGTACTTC.